This is a list of T cell receptor beta chains from one sample in a study of blood T cell repertoires in COVID-19. Clones were sequenced by immunoSEQ multiplex PCR, and TCRdb holds only the in-frame ones, with some missing. Here the sample spans about 230,000 clones, around 86% being singletons. The sample comprised peripheral blood. Receptor source: a middle-aged man with COVID-19, enrolled during active disease. CDR3s leave out the opening cysteine and the closing phenylalanine or tryptophan. Clone size is given for some rows only: seen once, a few or many times, or a class if the clone is expanded.

NA	TRBV9	13	TRBJ2-7	ASSRAGSGRNEQY
NA	TRBV10-1	12	TRBJ1-1	ASSGHRAGTEAF
NA	TRBV18	13	TRBJ2-3	ASSPTDSITDTQY
NA	TRBV6-5	13	TRBJ2-2	ASSYQAVNTGELF
NA	TRBV24-1	12	TRBJ2-3	ATAPGQHTDTQY
NA	TRBV6-5	12	TRBJ1-1	ASMGGPVATEAF
NA	TRBV24-1	13	TRBJ2-3	ATRAGGASTDTQY
NA	TRBV2	13	TRBJ2-7	ASSEILAGGYEQY
NA	TRBV4-3	15	TRBJ1-1	ASSQDYGRTMNTEAF
NA	TRBV6-6	18	TRBJ1-1	ASSPSGGAAGTTGRPEAF
NA	TRBV7-2	13	TRBJ1-3	ASSSQGSSGNTIY
NA	TRBV30	16	TRBJ2-1	AWSAGTSAGLRLNEQF
once	TRBV4-3	13	TRBJ2-3	ASSQDRGAGDTQY
NA	TRBV5-1	13	TRBJ1-5	ASSLGGTEAQPQH
NA	TRBV24-1	15	TRBJ2-1	ATSEPHSGSGVAGQF
NA	TRBV18	14	TRBJ2-2	ASSRVGDTNTGELF
NA	TRBV5-4	13	TRBJ2-7	ASSLFGQGTYEQY
NA	TRBV5-1	13	TRBJ1-2	ASSLVVGVNYGYT
NA	TRBV2	11	TRBJ2-2	ASSALDTGELF
NA	TRBV3-1/TRBV3-2	12	TRBJ2-1	ASSDRDYYNEQF
NA	TRBV7-9	12	TRBJ1-1	ASSSAGGDTEAF
NA	TRBV5-4	13	TRBJ2-1	ASSLTASYYNEQF
NA	TRBV5-4	12	TRBJ2-1	ASTQGLRGAEQF
NA	TRBV30	10	TRBJ2-2	AWSQNTGELF
NA	TRBV2	11	TRBJ1-1	ASSRQRNTEAF
NA	TRBV19	12	TRBJ2-5	ASSTAVVGGTQY
NA	TRBV5-5	16	TRBJ1-5	ASSPLGTHRDSNQPQH
NA	TRBV7-6	11	TRBJ2-7	ASSYLRDYEQY